Below are 17 T cell receptor beta chains sequenced from a single sample in a study of spatial heterogeneity in lung cancer. Regarding the study as a whole: Tumor mutation counts were tracked by expanded intratumoral alpha and beta TCR counts.

Time point described: sample taken at primary tumor resection. TCRdb redid the calling of the 5' RACE reads with MiXCR, one entry per CDR3 protein. Of roughly 200 distinct CDR3 sequences in the sample, less than 25% were seen once. These receptors' targets are unknown. The sequences come from lung tumor tissue, collected at surgery. The origin of the receptors is a male donor with early-stage non-small cell lung cancer.

This clonotype showed up just a few times. This beta chain represents an off-target read in a library built for alpha chains; its size is of limited meaning. This rearrangement joins TRBV3-1 to TRBJ2-7; D is unclear. Trimming left V 1 base short and J 9 bases short, with 16 bases between. The CDR3 is 14 amino acids. CDR1 LGHDT and CDR2 YNNKEL come from the germline V gene (reference sequence). In nucleotides, the CDR3 is TGTGCCAGCAGCCAAGCAACCTATTTCTGGGTGCAGTACTTC. Its translation: CASSQATYFWVQYF.

Comments on this clonotype: This beta chain represents an off-target read in a library built for alpha chains; its size is of limited meaning. The chain couples TRBV29-1 to TRBJ2-7; D unclear. The CDR3 consists of 13 residues. Between the trimmed V and J ends, which lost 0 bases and 3 bases, there was a span of 9 bases. CDR1 and CDR2 (germline): SQVTM, ANQGSEA. CDR3 sequence reads: CSVEDRDNYEQYF. In DNA, the CDR3 is TGCAGCGTTGAAGATAGGGATAACTACGAGCAGTACTTC.

The sample holds a few counts of this clonotype. This beta chain was picked up by a library intended for alpha chains and is off target, so its count carries little meaning. V usage is TRBV20-1 and J usage is TRBJ2-7, with D possibly matching TRBD1 (6 bases). There are 14 residues in the CDR3. V was shortened by 3 bases and J by 1 base, with 13 bases between the two germline ends. CDR1 DFQATT and CDR2 SNEGSKA come from the germline V gene (reference sequence). CDR3 sequence: CSASGQGFSYEQYF. In DNA, the CDR3 is TGCAGTGCTAGTGGGCAGGGGTTTTCCTACGAGCAGTACTTC.

This clonotype was picked up a small number of times. This beta chain slipped into a library made for alpha chains as a stray read, so its size is not meaningful. The gene calls are TRBV5-1 and TRBJ2-1; 7 nucleotides align to TRBD1. The germline gives CDR1 SGHRS, CDR2 YFSETQ. V lost 3 bases and J lost 4; bases outside the gene matches: 4. The CDR3 sequence is 14 residues long. In nucleotides, the CDR3 is TGCGCCAGCAGCTCCAGACAGGGATACAATGAGCAGTTCTTC. This codes for CASSSRQGYNEQFF. Variable domain in full (rest from reference TRBV5-1 and TRBJ2-1): KAGVTQTPRYLIKTRGQQVTLSCSPISGHRSVSWYQQTPGQGLQFLFEYFSETQRNKGNFPGRFSGRQFSNSRSEMNVSTLELGDSALYLCASSSRQGYNEQFFGPGTRLTVL.

For this clonotype: In a library made to pick up alpha chains, this beta chain is a stray read with a size that means little. The chain combines TRBV20-1 with TRBJ2-3; no definite D call. V lost 1 base and J lost 1, with 3 bases in between. This CDR3 contains 12 residues. Per germline, CDR1 DFQATT and CDR2 SNEGSKA (reference sequence). The CDR3 is CSARGGTDTQYF. CDR3 DNA: TGCAGTGCTAGAGGAGGCACAGATACGCAGTATTTT.

Details on this clonotype: A much larger clone lies one base from this, so it may be a read error. This beta chain lies outside the target of a library built for alpha chains; its clone size means little. The rearrangement joins TRBV20-1 to TRBJ2-3, with a possible D match to TRBD1 (5 bases). There are 13 residues in the CDR3. CDR1 is DFQATT and CDR2 is SNEGSKA in the germline V gene (reference sequence). The CDR3 region is CCASRQGTDTQYF. DNA of the CDR3: TGCTGTGCTAGTCGGCAGGGTACAGATACGCAGTATTTT.

By sample share, this clonotype is hyperexpanded. Little can be read into the size of this beta chain, an off-target read in a library designed for alpha chains. This sequence joins TRBV9 and TRBJ1-2; unclear D gene. Trimming pared 7 bases from V and 7 bases from J, leaving 5 bases between. This CDR3 comprises 9 residues. CDR1 is SGDLS and CDR2 is YYNGEE in the germline V gene. CDR3 nucleotides: TGTGCCAGCGGACGTGGCTACACCTTC. It yields the protein CASGRGYTF.

This clonotype is termed large. The size of this beta chain means little, since it is a stray read in a library made for alpha chains. The V and J genes are TRBV20-1 and TRBJ2-3; TRBD1 might be the D (5 bases). CDR1 is DFQATT, CDR2 SNEGSKA, per germline (reference sequence). With 3 bases removed from V and 3 bases from J, the gap between germline ends came to 10 bases. The CDR3 is made up of 13 amino acids. CDR3 bases: TGCAGTGCTAGTCGGCAGGGTACAGATACGCAGTATTTT. It specifies CSASRQGTDTQYF.

This clonotype is judged large. With the library built for alpha chains, this beta chain is off target and its frequency is not meaningful. The chain recombines TRBV6-5 with TRBJ2-7, with D perhaps given as TRBD1 or TRBD2 (5 bases each). V lost 6 bases and J lost 0, with 12 bases in between. The germline V gene encodes CDR1 MNHEY and CDR2 SVGAGI. There are 14 residues in the CDR3. The CDR3 region has the DNA TGTGCCAGCAGACTGGGGACGAGCTCCTACGAGCAGTACTTC. This encodes CASRLGTSSYEQYF.

Remarks on this clonotype: This beta chain lies outside the target of a library built for alpha chains; its clone size means little. The genes are TRBV5-1 and TRBJ2-5; D call uncertain. This CDR3 has 14 residues. Germline V gene sequence: CDR1 SGHRS, CDR2 YFSETQ. Trimming removed 5 bases at V and 5 bases at J, with 16 bases between. The CDR3 region is CASRILGQMETQYF. DNA for the CDR3: TGCGCCAGCAGGATACTGGGCCAAATGGAGACCCAGTACTTC.

This clonotype was counted between two and nine times. A library prepared for alpha chains yielded this beta chain as an off-target read; its size is of little meaning. This sequence joins TRBV20-1 and TRBJ2-7; TRBD2 agrees at 8 bases. This CDR3 is 14 amino acids long. Per germline, CDR1 DFQATT and CDR2 SNEGSKA (reference sequence). V lost 0 bases to trimming and J lost 0 bases; unmatched junction nucleotides: 1. CDR3: CSARDAGGSYEQYF. For the CDR3, the DNA is TGCAGTGCTAGAGACGCGGGGGGCTCCTACGAGCAGTACTTC.

This clonotype was counted only a few times. With the library built for alpha chains, this beta chain is off target and its frequency is not meaningful. The chain has TRBV3-1 and TRBJ2-1; D possibly matches TRBD1 or TRBD2 (5 bases each). The CDR3 extends over 13 amino acids. Germline V gene sequence: CDR1 LGHDT, CDR2 YNNKEL (reference sequence). V lost 0 bases and J 8 bases, leaving 8 bases between the germline ends. CDR3 nucleotide sequence: TGTGCCAGCAGCCAAGATATGGGGGATGAGCAGTTCTTC. Amino acid sequence: CASSQDMGDEQFF.

This clonotype turned up a few times. Because the library targeted alpha chains, this beta chain is an off-target read whose size means little. The rearrangement uses TRBV20-1 and TRBJ2-7; TRBD2 might be the D (6 bases). V lost 6 bases to trimming and J lost 2 bases, with 8 bases between them. This CDR3 is built from 11 residues. CDR1 and CDR2 (germline): DFQATT, SNEGSKA (reference sequence). The DNA for the CDR3 is TGCAGTGCCCGGACTACCTACGAGCAGTACTTC. This codes for CSARTTYEQYF.

Points on this clonotype: As an off-target read in a library built for alpha chains, this beta chain has a frequency of little significance. The V call is TRBV9, the J call TRBJ2-7; a weak D match, TRBD2 (5 bases). The V gene's germline CDR1 is SGDLS and CDR2 YYNGEE. V shed 3 bases and J shed 2 bases, with 12 bases lying between them. The CDR3 has 14 residues. The CDR3 DNA follows: TGTGCCAGCAGCGGGCCCCGGGGTCCCTACGAGCAGTACTTC. Translation: CASSGPRGPYEQYF.

Sample share makes this clonotype hyperexpanded. The size of this beta chain means little, since it is a stray read in a library made for alpha chains. The chain carries TRBV27 and TRBJ2-7; D is unresolved. The CDR3 consists of 13 residues. Germline V gene data show CDR1 as MNHEY and CDR2 as SMNVEV (reference sequence). Deletions cut 4 bases from V and 0 bases from J, with 7 bases between. CDR3 nucleotide sequence: TGTGCCAGCAGTTACGGTGACTCCTACGAGCAGTACTTC. Translating it yields CASSYGDSYEQYF.

With respect to this clonotype: As an off-target read in a library built for alpha chains, this beta chain has a frequency of little significance. The chain carries TRBV20-1 and TRBJ1-1; 8 bases agree with TRBD1. This CDR3 is 12 amino acids long. Germline V gives CDR1 DFQATT, CDR2 SNEGSKA (reference sequence). V dropped 3 bases and J dropped 11; count of bases not matched to a gene: 8. The CDR3 DNA is TGCAGTGCTAGGTCAGGGGGCGCGGGGGCTTTCTTT. The encoded protein is CSARSGGAGAFF.

This clonotype was detected a few times. As an off-target read in a library built for alpha chains, this beta chain has a frequency of little significance. This chain connects TRBV20-1 to TRBJ2-4; maybe TRBD1 (5 bases). The CDR3 has 14 residues. Trimming cost V 3 bases and J 0 bases, with 9 bases left between them. Germline V lookup: CDR1 DFQATT, CDR2 SNEGSKA (reference sequence). CDR3 sequence: CSASPGLAKNIQYF. For the CDR3, the DNA is TGCAGTGCTAGCCCAGGGCTAGCCAAAAACATTCAGTACTTC.